The rows below give T cell receptor beta chains drawn from one sample of a study of T-cell reconstitution after alpha-beta-depleted transplantation in children. TCRdb processed the PCR reads anew with MiXCR; each CDR3 protein has one entry. The data contain approximately 47,000 distinct CDR3 sequences, about 50% of them singletons. The sample consisted of peripheral blood, taken before TCRalphabeta/CD19-depleted stem cell transplant. The receptors derive from a boy under three years old with SCID, due to receive a stem cell transplant. Each CDR3 is given with its conserved first and last residue.

v_call: TRBV5-4; j_call: TRBJ2-4; cdr3_aa: CASSSPLIGDIQYF
v_call: TRBV5-1; j_call: TRBJ2-1; cdr3_aa: CASSLEGPSYNEQFF
v_call: TRBV2; j_call: TRBJ2-7; cdr3_aa: CASSEFSGGSVTYEQYF
v_call: TRBV6-1; j_call: TRBJ1-5; cdr3_aa: CASSEPHLRGGHQPQHF
v_call: TRBV5-6; j_call: TRBJ1-4; cdr3_aa: CASSLSKSNEKLFF
v_call: TRBV20-1; j_call: TRBJ1-4; cdr3_aa: CSGAQANEKLFF
v_call: TRBV6-1; j_call: TRBJ2-3; cdr3_aa: CASSELGASTDTQYF
v_call: TRBV2; j_call: TRBJ2-3; cdr3_aa: CASDNFGQQGPYTDTQYF
v_call: TRBV7-9; j_call: TRBJ1-6; cdr3_aa: CASRTGANSPLHF
v_call: TRBV9; j_call: TRBJ1-5; cdr3_aa: CASSVAGLSNQPQHF
v_call: TRBV20-1; j_call: TRBJ2-1; cdr3_aa: CSARLGANYNEQFF
v_call: TRBV29-1; j_call: TRBJ2-1; cdr3_aa: CSLWGERGGNNEQFF
v_call: TRBV6-5; j_call: TRBJ2-3; cdr3_aa: CASSYSPGRDTQYF
v_call: TRBV20-1; j_call: TRBJ2-1; cdr3_aa: CSARDFGGDINEQFF
v_call: TRBV7-8; j_call: TRBJ1-5; cdr3_aa: CASSLRPDRVNQPQHF
v_call: TRBV20-1; j_call: TRBJ1-5; cdr3_aa: CSARAAGDQPQHF
v_call: TRBV25-1; j_call: TRBJ1-2; cdr3_aa: CASSEPWTGPYGYTF
v_call: TRBV20-1; j_call: TRBJ1-1; cdr3_aa: CSARDQGVLNTEAFF
v_call: TRBV3-1; j_call: TRBJ2-7; cdr3_aa: CASSQDRLTSGGFYEQYF
v_call: TRBV5-5; j_call: TRBJ2-1; cdr3_aa: CASSLGPESCNEQFF
v_call: TRBV6-5; j_call: TRBJ1-1; cdr3_aa: CASSYGGDRGLTEAFF
v_call: TRBV5-1; j_call: TRBJ2-1; cdr3_aa: CASTLGDPLSYNEQFF
v_call: TRBV20-1; j_call: TRBJ1-2; cdr3_aa: CSGTGNGYTF
v_call: TRBV5-1; j_call: TRBJ1-1; cdr3_aa: CASRGSMNTEAFF
v_call: TRBV9; j_call: TRBJ1-1; cdr3_aa: CASSVRVDTEAFF
v_call: TRBV13; j_call: TRBJ2-1; cdr3_aa: CASSRRGQGVLHNEQFF
v_call: TRBV6-1; j_call: TRBJ2-7; cdr3_aa: CASSEVAGTGGYEQYF
v_call: TRBV4-1; j_call: TRBJ2-2; cdr3_aa: CASSQPGRLTGELFF
v_call: TRBV7-2; j_call: TRBJ2-7; cdr3_aa: CASSASSYEQYF
v_call: TRBV10-1; j_call: TRBJ2-1; cdr3_aa: CASSGTLAGGPGEQFF
v_call: TRBV5-1; j_call: TRBJ1-1; cdr3_aa: CASSLDPLPEAFF
v_call: TRBV6-5; j_call: TRBJ2-6; cdr3_aa: CASSYPRLAGDSGANVLTF
v_call: TRBV5-1; j_call: TRBJ1-3; cdr3_aa: CASSLEYSGNTIYF
v_call: TRBV6-1; j_call: TRBJ2-7; cdr3_aa: CASSPGLNHDEQYF
v_call: TRBV10-3; j_call: TRBJ1-2; cdr3_aa: CAISATGTGGNYGYTF
v_call: TRBV21-1; j_call: TRBJ2-4; cdr3_aa: CASSKQGNIQYF
v_call: TRBV20-1; j_call: TRBJ1-1; cdr3_aa: CSASGDLNTEAFF
v_call: TRBV20-1; j_call: TRBJ1-5; cdr3_aa: CSAGRRGGGQPQHF
v_call: TRBV27; j_call: TRBJ1-2; cdr3_aa: CASSLSPDRVGGYTF
v_call: TRBV7-6; j_call: TRBJ2-7; cdr3_aa: CASSLGTGREQYF
v_call: TRBV20-1; j_call: TRBJ2-1; cdr3_aa: CSARTSLNEQFF
v_call: TRBV11-2; j_call: TRBJ1-3; cdr3_aa: CASSLGWGLPSSGNTIYF